Listed here are 9 T cell receptor beta chains from one sample, sequenced in a study of T cell repertoires in aging, cancer and after chemotherapy. TCR beta rearrangements were amplified from peripheral blood genomic DNA. Multiplex touch-down PCR with TRB-A/B primers amplified rearranged V-D-J TRB sequences. MiXCR, run by TCRdb on the multiplex PCR reads, gives a single entry per CDR3 protein. Of 10,000 to 15,000 distinct CDR3 sequences listed, about a third are singletons. Material: blood. Receptors were obtained from a human donor in good health. The donor label of this sample is uncertain.

Of note for this clonotype: Relative to the germline gene, one junction end is altered; a read error may explain this. The rearrangement joins TRBV6-4 to TRBJ1-6; D possibly corresponds to TRBD1 (6 bases). Germline CDR1 MRHNA, CDR2 SNTAGT. This CDR3 is 15 amino acids long. CDR3 residues: CASSDSTGSSSTLHF. The CDR3, as DNA: TGTGCCAGCAGTGACTCCACAGGGTCGAGTTCAACCCTCCACTTT.

The CDR3 protein is CASSFSGSIYNEQFF. DNA of the CDR3: TGTGCCAGCAGCTTTAGCGGGAGTATCTACAATGAGCAGTTCTTC. The chain combines TRBV5-6 with TRBJ2-1, with TRBD2 matching over 9 bases. Germline assignment: CDR1 SGHDT and CDR2 YYEEEE. The CDR3 covers 15 residues. J gave up 3 bases and V 2 bases, and 3 bases lay outside the gene matches.

The chain couples TRBV30 to TRBJ2-6; 8 nucleotides agree with TRBD1. V shed 5 bases, J shed 8 bases, and the junction held 5 bases outside the gene matches. The germline CDR1 and CDR2 sequences are GTSNPN and SVGIG (reference sequence). This CDR3 comprises 13 residues. The chain's CDR3 is CAWRRTGTNVLTF. As DNA, the CDR3 is TGTGCCTGGCGAAGGACAGGGACCAACGTCCTGACTTTC.

The table lists this clonotype with a count of one. The V and J genes are TRBV29-1 and TRBJ2-5; TRBD1 matches 9 bases. Germline V gene sequence: CDR1 SQVTM, CDR2 ANQGSEA. CDR3 length: 12 amino acids. V was clipped by 4 bases and J by 7 bases; unmatched bases: 4. CDR3 loop: CSVASGQGTQYF. As DNA, the CDR3 is TGCAGCGTTGCCTCGGGACAGGGGACCCAGTACTTC.

This clonotype is medium-sized in the sample. The gene calls are TRBV19 and TRBJ2-2, with 9 bases matching TRBD2. The V and J ends lost 7 bases and 3 bases, in that order; junction bases with no gene match: 3. CDR1 LNHDA and CDR2 SQIVND come from the germline V gene (reference sequence). The CDR3 totals 14 residues. CDR3 protein: CASKAGGDTGELFF. In DNA, the CDR3 is TGTGCCAGTAAGGCGGGGGGGGACACCGGGGAGCTGTTTTTT. The full variable domain, its missing parts supplied by reference TRBV19 and TRBJ2-2, is DGGITQSPKYLFRKEGQNVTLSCEQNLNHDAMYWYRQDPGQGLRLIYYSQIVNDFQKGDIAEGYSVSREKKESFPLTVTSAQKNPTAFYLCASKAGGDTGELFFGEGSRLTVL.

This clonotype showed up just a few times. The CDR3 sequence: CAWSKGGLRIDEQFF. The CDR3 nucleotides are TGTGCCTGGAGTAAAGGGGGACTAAGGATTGATGAGCAGTTCTTC. The chain recombines TRBV30 with TRBJ2-1; D may be TRBD2 (7 bases). The CDR3 is 15 residues long. V dropped 2 bases and J dropped 8 bases, with 19 bases sitting between them. In germline, CDR1 is GTSNPN, CDR2 SVGIG (reference sequence). The variable domain in full, with the rest retrieved from reference TRBV30 and TRBJ2-1, is SQTIHQWPATLVQPVGSPLSLECTVEGTSNPNLYWYRQAAGRGLQLLFYSVGIGQISSEVPQNLSASRPQDRQFILSSKKLLLSDSGFYLCAWSKGGLRIDEQFFGPGTRLTVL.

The genes are TRBV29-1 and TRBJ2-7; TRBD1 might be the D (6 bases). Trimming took 4 bases from V and 9 from J, leaving 16 bases between them. The CDR3 runs 12 residues. Germline loops: CDR1 SQVTM, CDR2 ANQGSEA. This CDR3 reads CSVVSRQVVQYF. CDR3 bases: TGCAGCGTTGTATCGCGACAGGTAGTGCAGTACTTC.

The chain has TRBV19 and TRBJ1-6; no reliable D call. The CDR3 is 13 amino acids. From germline, CDR1 is LNHDA and CDR2 SQIVND (reference sequence). Trimming stripped 11 bases from V and 4 bases from J, with 12 bases between. The CDR3 sequence: CAGAATYNSPLHF. In DNA form, the CDR3 reads TGTGCCGGTGCCGCGACATATAATTCACCCCTCCACTTT.

DNA of the CDR3: TGTGCCAGCAGTCTACTAGGGGGGAACCAAGAGACCCAGTACTTC. This gives the protein CASSLLGGNQETQYF. V usage is TRBV6-1 and J usage is TRBJ2-5; D assignment may be TRBD1 or TRBD2 (6 bases each). CDR3 length: 15 amino acids. Germline CDR1 and CDR2: MNHNS and SASEGT. V was clipped by 5 bases and J by 0 bases, with 13 bases between them.